These 3 T cell receptor beta chains came from one sample sequenced in a study of T cell responses to AZD1222 COVID-19 vaccine. Sequencing was performed with immunoSEQ multiplex PCR; in TCRdb, only in-frame clones are kept and a portion is missing. The top ten clones hold 1.3% of a sample with 25,000 to 30,000 clones, roughly 89% of them seen once. Here the sequenced sample was peripheral blood, taken on day 0 of AZD1222 vaccination. The receptors were gathered from an adult in good health.

The rearrangement joins TRBV3-1 (or the pseudogene TRBV3-2) to TRBJ1-6; the D gene is possibly TRBD1 (5 bases). Germline CDR1 is LGHDT and CDR2 is YNNKEL (reference sequence). The germline V and J ends were trimmed by 3 bases and 8 bases, with 11 bases remaining between them. The CDR3 spans 14 residues. The CDR3 region is CASSHAGRDSPLHF. The DNA for the CDR3 is TGTGCCAGCAGCCATGCAGGGCGGGATTCACCCCTCCACTTT.

J is TRBJ1-1 and V is TRBV3-1 (or the pseudogene TRBV3-2); D call uncertain. Trimming left V 10 bases short and J 3 bases short, with 15 bases between. CDR3 size: 13 residues. Germline V CDR1 and CDR2: LGHDT, YNNKEL (reference sequence). As DNA, the CDR3 is TGTGCCATCCACGGGAGGGAATACACTGAAGCTTTCTTT. Translation gives CAIHGREYTEAFF.

The table lists this clone with a few counts. The chain joins TRBV18 to TRBJ1-1; D remains unclear. The CDR3 extends over 14 amino acids. Germline lookup yields CDR1 KGHSH and CDR2 LQKENI. V was pared by 3 bases and J by 4 bases, with 12 bases between. DNA of the CDR3: TGTGCCAGCTCACCGTCCCGGTTGGGCACTGAAGCTTTCTTT. Translating gives CASSPSRLGTEAFF.